This T cell receptor (beta chain) stems from a study of T cells in Graves' hyperthyroidism and ophthalmopathy (dated by TCRdb to between 2018 and 2020). Some background on the complete study: Peripheral blood samples were taken at the time of initial diagnosis, prior to any treatment. To identify distinguishing TCR V-J signatures, a discovery cohort of 90 to 100 patients was used, comprising 43 with Graves' ophthalmopathy and 57 with stable Graves' hyperthyroidism. Prospective prediction of ophthalmopathy was tested in an independent validation cohort of 18 to 20 hyperthyroidism patients and some 17 patients who later progressed to ophthalmopathy. For training and testing, the 100 or so patients in the discovery cohort were randomly divided in a 7:3 ratio. Thyroid tissue and blood T-cell repertoires from about six Graves' hyperthyroidism patients were also compared in the study. After sampling, hyperthyroidism patients received methimazole starting at 30 mg daily, and ophthalmopathy patients received high-dose intravenous methylprednisolone. TCR Vbeta CDR3 sequencing of fewer than 150 peripheral blood samples (around 45 ophthalmopathy, roughly 74 hyperthyroidism and roughly 17 progressor patients) is reported in the paper.

A patient counted as having stable Graves' hyperthyroidism if no progression to ophthalmopathy occurred over 18 months of follow-up. The hyperthyroidism patients were between 18 and 65 years old and newly diagnosed, with a disease duration of less than 2 months. The study excluded patients with uncontrolled infections, other autoimmune diseases, pregnancy or lactation. Diagnoses were established on the basis of clinical symptoms, serum thyroxine and TRAb, thyroid ultrasound, and orbital computed tomography. PBMCs were isolated from 7.5 to 10 ml of fresh peripheral blood by Ficoll-Paque density gradient centrifugation. Total RNA was extracted using Trizol reagent, and RNA quality was assessed on an Agilent 2100 Bioanalyzer. In this sample, this clonotype turned up many times. Its specific antigen is unknown. Qualities for individual bases were not recorded, and no much larger clone is one base off.

What the authors observed across the whole study: Ophthalmopathy was separated from stable hyperthyroidism by a 13 V-J signature model, with roughly 88% sensitivity and around 81% specificity obtained in cross-validation and 80%/75% obtained in testing. No statistical method was used to fix the sample size in advance, and group allocation was not hidden from the investigators. Most expanded thyroid clonotypes (frequency above 0.001) were also detected in blood, suggesting blood repertoires may reflect thyroid immune responses. In validation, progression to ophthalmopathy was predicted by the model with about 70% sensitivity and just over 72% specificity, a median of 6.5 months before onset.

TCR beta CDR3 regions were amplified from RNA transcripts. For the first round of RT-PCR on the TCR CDR3, the HTBI primer set was used together with the Qiagen OneStep RT-PCR kit. The libraries were constructed in a second round of multiplex PCR and then size-selected and purified. Paired-end sequencing of the libraries was performed with 100 bp reads on an Illumina HiSeq2000. Per the authors' processing: SOAPnuke was used to process the raw data, throwing out any read that contained adapters or uncalled bases, had a mean Phred below 15, or lacked an exact constant-primer or identifier match. High-quality paired reads were merged with COPE v1.2.5, and unique nucleotide sequences were defined as clonotypes. Clonotypes were aligned to IMGT TRBV, TRBD and TRBJ reference segments using MiTCR v1.1. Only V-J combinations with frequency above 0.0001, covering about 99% of repertoires, were analysed. A TCS score was defined as the ratio of F50 (clonal expansion) to E x V (chaos), with BLOSUM62-based TCRdist applied between CDR3 peptides within each V-J. Welch's t-statistics and random forest reduced 500 to 650 V-J features to some 14, which were used in a naive Bayes classifier (R e1071). TCRdb reran the public reads through fastp at Q25 and MiXCR, keeping productive beta chains. Here each entry gathers all rows of one CDR3 protein and keeps the most common genes and DNA. The V and J calls reflect TCRdb's pipeline rather than the authors' work. The sample yields some 550,000 distinct CDR3 sequences; around 21% were counted once. The ten largest clones take up approximately 26% of the sample.

The source of this sequence is a young man with Graves' hyperthyroidism. The sequencing sample was made of blood.

The nucleotides read TGTGCCAGCAGCCACCGGACAGGCTCGTACGAGCAGTACTTC. Its protein reads: CASSHRTGSYEQYF. The V and J segments used are TRBV14 and TRBJ2-7; 7 bases in the junction line up with TRBD1. Trimming removed 3 bases from V and 4 bases from J; the gene matches leave 6 bases unexplained. Sequences SGHDN (CDR1) and FVKESK (CDR2) are obtained from the germline V gene. Inclusive of the bounding cysteine and phenylalanine, the CDR3 is 14 residues long. Only the CDR3 part of the read is kept: 42 bases, read in frame from the first base.